These T cell receptor beta chains were read from a single sample in a study of cytomegalovirus exposure and HLA in healthy donors. Sequenced by immunoSEQ multiplex PCR; TCRdb stores in-frame clones only, minus some. The data contain 200,000 to 250,000 clones, just over 75% of them singletons. Input material: PBMCs. These receptors all come from an older woman in good health and CMV-seropositive. Both conserved end residues are part of each CDR3. The D gene is left open where the match is weak. Not every row has a clone size; where given, it reads once, few, many or a size class.

V gene	J gene	D gene	clone size	CDR3 protein	CDR3 DNA
TRBV28	TRBJ1-2	.	few	CASSLSFGVLSYTF	TGTGCCAGCAGTTTATCTTTCGGGGTCCTAAGCTACACCTTC
TRBV18	TRBJ2-3	TRBD2	once	CASSPRIAGGTDTQYF	TGTGCCAGCTCACCAAGGATAGCGGGAGGGACAGATACGCAGTATTTT
TRBV15	TRBJ1-4	TRBD1	.	CATSRSGQTNEKLFF	TGTGCCACCAGCAGATCGGGACAGACCAATGAAAAACTGTTTTTT
TRBV5-6	TRBJ2-7	TRBD2	.	CASSPRLAGAYEQYF	TGTGCCAGCAGCCCAAGACTAGCGGGGGCCTACGAGCAGTACTTC
TRBV5-1	TRBJ1-2	TRBD1	.	CASSLGQGSYGYTF	TGCGCCAGCAGCTTGGGACAGGGTTCCTATGGCTACACCTTC
TRBV29-1	TRBJ2-1	.	.	CSVRQGGYNEQFF	TGCAGCGTTCGGCAGGGTGGGTACAATGAGCAGTTCTTC
TRBV30	TRBJ2-7	TRBD1	.	CAWSVLGGRGSYEQYF	TGTGCCTGGAGTGTCTTAGGGGGCAGAGGCTCCTACGAGCAGTACTTC
TRBV29-1	TRBJ2-1	TRBD2	.	CSVGQGLASFGQFF	TGCAGCGTTGGTCAGGGACTAGCTTCCTTTGGGCAGTTCTTC
TRBV5-6	TRBJ2-3	TRBD2	.	CASSSGAGDTQYF	TGTGCCAGCAGCTCCGGAGCGGGGGATACGCAGTATTTT
TRBV29-1	TRBJ2-3	.	few	CSVVGAAFSTDTQYF	TGCAGCGTTGTGGGGGCAGCTTTCAGCACAGATACGCAGTATTTT
TRBV28	TRBJ2-5	TRBD2	.	CASSSPGTSKETQYF	TGTGCCAGCAGTTCACCCGGGACTAGTAAAGAGACCCAGTACTTC
TRBV7-9	TRBJ1-6	TRBD1	few	CASSSTGSYNSPLHF	TGTGCCAGCAGTTCGACAGGGTCTTATAATTCACCCCTCCACTTT
TRBV5-1	TRBJ2-3	.	few	CASSLAVAGSTDTQYF	TGCGCCAGCAGCTTGGCCGTGGCGGGTAGCACAGATACGCAGTATTTT
TRBV15	TRBJ1-2	.	.	CATSRDVRGNYGYTF	TGTGCCACCAGCAGAGATGTCCGGGGAAACTATGGCTACACCTTC
TRBV5-1	TRBJ1-1	.	.	CASSLSGLNTEAFF	TGCGCCAGCAGCTTGTCAGGGTTGAACACTGAAGCTTTCTTT
TRBV4-1	TRBJ2-7	.	.	CASSQAWRTAREQYF	TGCGCCAGCAGCCAAGCCTGGAGGACCGCCCGCGAGCAGTACTTC
TRBV7-9	TRBJ2-7	TRBD1	few	CASSSGTGLYEQYF	TGTGCCAGCAGCTCCGGGACAGGGCTCTACGAGCAGTACTTC